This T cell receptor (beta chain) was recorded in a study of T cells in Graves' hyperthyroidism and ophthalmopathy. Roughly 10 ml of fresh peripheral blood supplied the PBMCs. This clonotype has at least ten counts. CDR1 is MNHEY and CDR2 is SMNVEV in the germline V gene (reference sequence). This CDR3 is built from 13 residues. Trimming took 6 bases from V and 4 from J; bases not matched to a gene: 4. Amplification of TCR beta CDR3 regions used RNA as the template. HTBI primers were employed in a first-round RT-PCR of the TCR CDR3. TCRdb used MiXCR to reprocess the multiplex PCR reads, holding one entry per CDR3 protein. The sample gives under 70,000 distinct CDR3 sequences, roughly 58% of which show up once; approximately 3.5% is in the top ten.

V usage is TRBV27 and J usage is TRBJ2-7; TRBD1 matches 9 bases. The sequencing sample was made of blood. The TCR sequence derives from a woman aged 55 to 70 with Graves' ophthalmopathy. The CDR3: CASRGQGGYEQYF. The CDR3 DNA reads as TGTGCCAGCAGGGGACAGGGTGGGTACGAGCAGTACTTC.